The 22 T cell receptor beta chains reported below all come from one sample, sequenced in a study of cytomegalovirus exposure and HLA in healthy donors. Repertoires were generated with immunoSEQ multiplex PCR, while TCRdb's copy carries only in-frame clones and drops some. The table has 100,000 to 120,000 clones, approximately 89% seen once; the top ten hold 1.9%. The specimen sequenced was PBMCs. Receptor source: a woman aged 18-35 years in good health and CMV-seronegative.

This clone was observed a handful of times. The chain recombines TRBV7-2 with TRBJ2-7; D not resolved. The V end was cut by 0 bases, the J end by 3 bases, with 3 bases between. Germline-derived CDR1 and CDR2 are SGHTA and FQGNSA. CDR3 length equals 12 residues. Here the CDR3 reads CASSLAYYEQYF. The CDR3 nucleotides read TGTGCCAGCAGCTTAGCGTACTACGAGCAGTACTTC.

The chain couples TRBV4-2 to TRBJ2-1, with 13 nucleotides matching TRBD2. The junction had 3 bases not matched to a gene; V was cut back by 6 bases and J by 7 bases. Germline CDR1 LGHNA, CDR2 YNFKEQ. The CDR3 loop spans 14 amino acids. CDR3 sequence (DNA): TGTGCCAGCAGACCGGGACTAGCGGGGAATGAGCAGTTCTTC. Translation: CASRPGLAGNEQFF.

The CDR3 is CASSSDNRGLKQPQHF. Written as DNA, the CDR3 is TGTGCCAGCAGTTCCGATAACAGGGGGCTGAAACAGCCCCAGCATTTT. The genes are TRBV27 and TRBJ1-5, with 9 bases that match TRBD1. Germline lookup yields CDR1 MNHEY and CDR2 SMNVEV (reference sequence). V lost 4 bases, J lost 7 bases, and 11 bases stayed unmatched. The length of the CDR3 is 16 residues.

CDR3 sequence (DNA): TGCAGCGTTGAATACCCTTTCAGGAACACTGAAGCTTTCTTT. Its protein product is CSVEYPFRNTEAFF. The chain joins TRBV29-1 to TRBJ1-1; no reliable D call. V lost 2 bases and J 1 base, leaving 11 bases between the germline ends. This CDR3 comprises 14 residues. Germline CDR1 SQVTM, CDR2 ANQGSEA.

The chain carries TRBV11-3 and TRBJ2-4, with 9 bases lining up with TRBD1. Germline V CDR1 and CDR2: SGHNT, YENEEA. The ends lost 4 bases at V and 0 bases at J; junction bases unmatched: 1. The CDR3 totals 15 residues. The DNA of the CDR3 is TGTGCCAGCAGCTCGACAGGGGGAGCCAAAAACATTCAGTACTTC. Translated: CASSSTGGAKNIQYF.

The V and J genes are TRBV4-3 and TRBJ1-2; D perhaps matches TRBD1 (5 bases). Germline values: CDR1 LGHNA, CDR2 YSLEER. Trimming pared 0 bases from V and 7 bases from J, leaving 18 bases between. The CDR3 runs to 16 residues. CDR3 in DNA: TGCGCCAGCAGCCAAGATCCGGGGGTGTCCCCCCTTGGCTACACCTTC. It is translated as CASSQDPGVSPLGYTF.

About this clone itself: The conserved phenylalanine or tryptophan is not found at the CDR3 terminus, so this likely reflects a read error. The DNA is left out, because the CDR3 cannot be placed on it with certainty; the CDR3 is given as TCRdb lists it. The gene calls are TRBV9 and TRBJ2-3; the table's D gene call, TRBD2, was not cross checked with the DNA. Germline CDR1 is SGDLS and CDR2 is YYNGEE. With termini counted, the CDR3 has 11 amino acids. CDR3 sequence: CASSVGLAGGV.

The rearrangement uses TRBV6-5 and TRBJ2-7; the D gene is possibly TRBD1 (5 bases). The CDR3 consists of 12 residues. V lost 3 bases, J lost 4 bases, and 7 bases lay in between. Germline CDR1 and CDR2: MNHEY and SVGAGI. CDR3 amino acids: CASSYDRYEQYF. The CDR3 DNA follows: TGTGCCAGCAGTTATGACAGATACGAGCAGTACTTC.

V is TRBV6-5 and J is TRBJ1-5; tentative D call: TRBD1 (6 bases). The germline gives CDR1 MNHEY, CDR2 SVGAGI. Trimming left V 5 bases short and J 1 base short, with 12 bases between. This CDR3 has 15 residues. The CDR3 loop is CASSTTGTSNQPQHF. CDR3 DNA sequence: TGTGCCAGCAGTACCACAGGGACCAGCAATCAGCCCCAGCATTTT.

The chain combines TRBV30 with TRBJ2-2, with TRBD2 as a possible D gene (5 bases). The V end lost 4 bases, the J end lost 5 bases, and 17 bases lay between the germline ends. CDR1 and CDR2 (germline): GTSNPN, SVGIG (reference sequence). CDR3 size: 15 residues. The CDR3 loop is CAWKKGPSGTGELFF. In DNA, the CDR3 is TGTGCCTGGAAGAAAGGGCCCTCGGGGACCGGGGAGCTGTTTTTT.

The rearrangement links TRBV7-2 to TRBJ1-2; possibly TRBD1 for D (5 bases). The CDR3 consists of 15 residues. Germline V lookup: CDR1 SGHTA, CDR2 FQGNSA. Trimming removed 2 bases from V and 3 bases from J, with 13 bases in between. CDR3 in DNA: TGTGCCAGCAGCTTACTAGGGGTTATGGACTATGGCTACACCTTC. It specifies CASSLLGVMDYGYTF.

J is TRBJ1-5 and V is TRBV28, with a weak D call TRBD1 (6 bases). V was clipped by 2 bases and J by 5 bases, with 13 bases between them. Germline CDR1 and CDR2: MDHEN and SYDVKM. The CDR3 spans 15 residues. CDR3 amino acids: CASSLKSAGDQPQHF. CDR3 DNA sequence: TGTGCCAGCAGTTTAAAAAGTGCAGGGGATCAGCCCCAGCATTTT.

Ten or more counts support this clone. The chain carries TRBV7-6 and TRBJ2-3; D not resolved. CDR1 SGHVS and CDR2 FNYEAQ come from the germline V gene. V dropped 3 bases and J dropped 1 base, with 5 bases sitting between them. The CDR3 totals 13 residues. Written as DNA, the CDR3 is TGTGCCAGCAGCTTCCCTGGCACAGATACGCAGTATTTT. It codes for CASSFPGTDTQYF.

V and J are TRBV29-1 and TRBJ2-5; TRBD1 matches 7 bases. V shed 4 bases and J 2 bases; nucleotides not matched to a gene: 1. CDR1 and CDR2 (germline): SQVTM, ANQGSEA. The CDR3 contains 12 residues. The CDR3, as DNA: TGCAGCGTTGGCAGGGGGCAAGAGACCCAGTACTTC. This translates into CSVGRGQETQYF.

The chain employs TRBV6-6 and TRBJ1-1; maybe TRBD1 (5 bases). This CDR3 is 15 amino acids long. Trimming took off 6 bases at V and 2 bases at J, with 16 bases between the two ends. Germline-derived CDR1 and CDR2 are MNHNY and SVGAGI (reference sequence). DNA for the CDR3: TGTGCCAGCAGGGATCACGGACATTTAAACACTGAAGCTTTCTTT. This sequence encodes CASRDHGHLNTEAFF.

The gene calls are TRBV11-2 and TRBJ2-7; 7 nucleotides align to TRBD1. The length of the CDR3 is 14 residues. Germline CDR1 SGHAT, CDR2 FQNNGV. V dropped 5 bases and J dropped 3; count of bases not matched to a gene: 7. The CDR3 spells CASSHRQGVYEQYF. The CDR3, as DNA: TGTGCCAGCAGCCATCGACAGGGAGTCTACGAGCAGTACTTC.

This chain uses TRBV4-1 with TRBJ1-4; TRBD1 matches 10 bases. This CDR3 comprises 15 residues. The germline CDR1 and CDR2 sequences are MGHRA and YSYEKL. V gave up 4 bases and J gave up 5 bases; unmatched junction bases: 4. CDR3 region: CASSRPGQGNEKLFF. The CDR3 nucleotides are TGCGCCAGCAGCCGCCCGGGACAGGGGAATGAAAAACTGTTTTTT.

This sequence joins TRBV6-5 and TRBJ1-2, with 7 bases matching TRBD1. With V trimmed by 8 bases and J by 6 bases, 6 bases remained unmatched. CDR3 length equals 12 residues. Germline V CDR1 and CDR2: MNHEY, SVGAGI. The CDR3 DNA sequence: TGTGCCAGCGCGGGGACAGCCGATGGCTACACCTTC. This sequence encodes CASAGTADGYTF.

The chain is built from TRBV6-6 and TRBJ2-7; 9 bases are shared with TRBD1. Germline V gene data show CDR1 as MNHNY and CDR2 as SVGAGI (reference sequence). Losses at the gene ends were 4 bases for V and 6 bases for J; bases not matched to a gene: 4. This CDR3 is built from 13 residues. The CDR3 spells CASSWDRDREQYF. CDR3 sequence (DNA): TGTGCCAGCAGTTGGGACAGGGATCGCGAGCAGTACTTC.

V is TRBV5-1 and J is TRBJ2-5; 8 nucleotides align to TRBD1. From germline, CDR1 is SGHRS and CDR2 YFSETQ. V gave up 4 bases and J gave up 2 bases; unmatched junction bases: 7. The CDR3 runs 15 residues. The CDR3 DNA follows: TGCGCCAGCAGCCTGATTGGACAGGGTCAAGAGACCCAGTACTTC. Translating gives CASSLIGQGQETQYF.

The CDR3 region is CASRGTGNTYEQYF. CDR3 bases: TGTGCCAGCAGGGGGACAGGGAACACGTACGAGCAGTACTTC. This chain connects TRBV2 to TRBJ2-7; TRBD1 matches 9 bases. V was clipped by 6 bases and J by 4 bases; unmatched bases: 7. Germline CDR1 reads SNHLY; CDR2 reads FYNNEI. CDR3 size: 14 residues.

The gene calls are TRBV27 and TRBJ2-7; possibly TRBD1 for D (6 bases). The CDR3 length is 16 residues. Germline values: CDR1 MNHEY, CDR2 SMNVEV (reference sequence). V was shortened by 5 bases and J by 5 bases, with 22 bases between the two germline ends. CDR3 nucleotide sequence: TGTGCCAGCAGTATAGGACCTAACAGGGTATTAGACGAGCAGTACTTC. It encodes CASSIGPNRVLDEQYF.